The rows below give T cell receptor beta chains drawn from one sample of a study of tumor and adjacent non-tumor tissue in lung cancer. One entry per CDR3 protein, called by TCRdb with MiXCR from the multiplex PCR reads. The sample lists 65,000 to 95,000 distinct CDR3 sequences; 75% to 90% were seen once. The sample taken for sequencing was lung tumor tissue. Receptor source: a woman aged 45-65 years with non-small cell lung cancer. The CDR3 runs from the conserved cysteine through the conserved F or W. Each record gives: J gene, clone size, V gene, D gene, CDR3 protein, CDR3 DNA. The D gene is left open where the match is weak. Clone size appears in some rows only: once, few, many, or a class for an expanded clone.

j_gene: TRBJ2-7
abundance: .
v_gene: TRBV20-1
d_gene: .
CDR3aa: CSTRDPQDFYEQYF
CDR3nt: TGCAGTACTAGAGATCCGCAGGATTTCTACGAGCAATACTTC

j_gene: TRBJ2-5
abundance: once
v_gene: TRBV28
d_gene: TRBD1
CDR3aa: CASSLLRDRGLQESQYF
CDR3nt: TGTGCCAGCAGTTTACTCCGAGACAGGGGGCTTCAAGAGTCACAGTACTTC

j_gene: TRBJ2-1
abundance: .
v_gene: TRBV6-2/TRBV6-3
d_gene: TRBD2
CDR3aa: CASSYSGLAGVYNGQFF
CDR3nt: TGTGCCAGCAGTTACTCCGGTCTAGCGGGAGTCTACAATGGGCAGTTCTTC

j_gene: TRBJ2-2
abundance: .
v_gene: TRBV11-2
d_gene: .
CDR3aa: CASSNSCDTGELFF
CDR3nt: TGTGCCAGCAGCAATAGCTGTGACACCGGGGAGCTGTTTTTT

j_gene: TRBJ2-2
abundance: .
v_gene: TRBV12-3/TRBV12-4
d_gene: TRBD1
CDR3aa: CAINGQGAVTGELFF
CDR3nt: TGTGCCATCAATGGACAGGGGGCTGTGACCGGGGAGCTGTTTTTT

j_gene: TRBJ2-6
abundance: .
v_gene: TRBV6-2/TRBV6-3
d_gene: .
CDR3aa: CASSSRPCGANVLTF
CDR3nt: TGTGCCAGCAGTTCCCGCCCCTGTGGTGCCAACGTCCTGACTTTC

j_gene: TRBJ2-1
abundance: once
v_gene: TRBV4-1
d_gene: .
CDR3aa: CASSLEWTEEEFF
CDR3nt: TGCGCCAGCAGCCTAGAGTGGACAGAGGAAGAGTTCTTC

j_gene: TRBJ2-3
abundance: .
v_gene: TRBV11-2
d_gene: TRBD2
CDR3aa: CVSSLDPGLAGADVQYF
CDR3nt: TGTGTCAGCAGCTTGGACCCGGGACTAGCAGGAGCAGATGTGCAGTATTTT

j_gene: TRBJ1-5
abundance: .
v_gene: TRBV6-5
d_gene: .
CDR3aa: CANNGRNQPQHF
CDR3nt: TGTGCCAACAATGGGCGGAATCAGCCCCAGCATTTT

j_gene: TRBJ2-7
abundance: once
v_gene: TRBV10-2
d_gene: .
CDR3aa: CASGEPTESHERYF
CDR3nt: TGCGCCAGCGGCGAACCGACAGAGTCGCACGAGCGGTACTTC

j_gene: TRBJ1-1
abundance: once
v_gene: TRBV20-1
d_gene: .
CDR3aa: CSARDSSWTVNTEGFF
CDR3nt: TGCAGTGCTAGAGATAGTTCCTGGACAGTGAACACTGAAGGTTTCTTT

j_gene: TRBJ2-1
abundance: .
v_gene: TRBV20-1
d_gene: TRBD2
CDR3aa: CTAPGRYGYNEQFF
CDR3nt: TGCACTGCCCCCGGGAGGTATGGGTATAATGAGCAGTTCTTC

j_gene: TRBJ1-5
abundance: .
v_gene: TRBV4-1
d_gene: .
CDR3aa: CATSKGSVNQPQHF
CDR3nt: TGCGCCACCAGCAAAGGATCTGTGAATCAGCCCCAGCATTTT

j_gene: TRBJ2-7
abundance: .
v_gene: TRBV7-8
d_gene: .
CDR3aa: CAGSLVASGSSYELYF
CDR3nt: .

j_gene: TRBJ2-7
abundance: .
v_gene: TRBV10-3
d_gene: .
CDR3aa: CAISRINPYEQYF
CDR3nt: TGTGCCATCAGTCGTATAAATCCGTACGAGCAGTACTTC

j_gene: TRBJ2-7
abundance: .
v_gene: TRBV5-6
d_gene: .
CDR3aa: CASSLGFIYEQYF
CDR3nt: TGTGCCAGCAGCTTGGGGTTTATCTACGAACAGTACTTC

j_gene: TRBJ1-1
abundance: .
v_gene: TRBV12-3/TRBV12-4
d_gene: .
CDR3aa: CASSPGCGLNTEVFF
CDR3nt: TGTGCCAGCAGCCCCGGTTGTGGGCTTAACACTGAAGTTTTCTTT

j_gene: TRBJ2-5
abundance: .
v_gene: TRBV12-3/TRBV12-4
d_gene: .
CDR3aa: CASSLAGIQGTQYF
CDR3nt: TGTGCCAGCAGTTTAGCGGGAATCCAAGGGACCCAATACTTC

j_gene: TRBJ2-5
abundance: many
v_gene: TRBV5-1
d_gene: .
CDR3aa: CASSLGQETQYF
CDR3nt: TGCGCCAGCAGCTTGGGACAAGAGACCCAGTACTTC